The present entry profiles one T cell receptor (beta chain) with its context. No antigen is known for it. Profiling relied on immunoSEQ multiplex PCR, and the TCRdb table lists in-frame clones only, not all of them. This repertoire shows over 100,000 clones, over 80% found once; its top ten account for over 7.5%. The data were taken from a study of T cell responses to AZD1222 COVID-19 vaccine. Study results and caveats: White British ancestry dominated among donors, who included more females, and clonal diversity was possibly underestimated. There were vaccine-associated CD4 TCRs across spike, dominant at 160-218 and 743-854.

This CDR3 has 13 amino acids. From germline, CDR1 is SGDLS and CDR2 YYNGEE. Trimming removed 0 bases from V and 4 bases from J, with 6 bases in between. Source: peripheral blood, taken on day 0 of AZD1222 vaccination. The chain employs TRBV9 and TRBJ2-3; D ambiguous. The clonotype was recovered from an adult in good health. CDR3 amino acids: CASSVGPPDTQYF. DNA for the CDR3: TGTGCCAGCAGCGTAGGACCCCCAGATACGCAGTATTTT.